A selection of T cell receptor beta chains follows, all from one sample in a study of T cells in Graves' hyperthyroidism and ophthalmopathy. One entry per CDR3 protein results from TCRdb running MiXCR on the multiplex PCR reads. Of 20,000 to 30,000 distinct CDR3 sequences listed, under 55% were seen once; the top ten hold 10%. The sequencing input was blood. These receptors came from a young woman with Graves' hyperthyroidism. Each CDR3 is given with its conserved first and last residue. A D gene is named only where the DNA matches it firmly. The size of a clone is reported for some rows only, either as once, few or many, or as a class for expanded clones.

.,many,TRBJ1-1,TRBV30,TGTGCCTGGACTCGAACTGAAGCTTTCTTT,CAWTRTEAFF
TRBD1,.,TRBJ1-1,TRBV18,TGTGCCAGCTCGCCGGGACAGGGCTTCACTGAAGCTTTCTTT,CASSPGQGFTEAFF
.,many,TRBJ1-1,TRBV7-9,TGTGCCAGCAGCTCGCGGTTCACCGTCCGCCTTACTGAAGCTTTCTTT,CASSSRFTVRLTEAFF
.,many,TRBJ1-5,TRBV6-1,TGTGCCAGCAGTGAAGCGCCCAGGATGCAGCCCCAGCATTTT,CASSEAPRMQPQHF
.,.,TRBJ1-1,TRBV7-2,TGTGCCAGCAGCTTATTAGTGAACACTGAAGCTTTCTTT,CASSLLVNTEAFF
TRBD1,.,TRBJ1-2,TRBV29-1,TGCAGCGTCGACGGGACAGGGATGGGTGGCTACACCTTC,CSVDGTGMGGYTF
TRBD2,.,TRBJ2-7,TRBV19,TGTGCTAGAGATCCTTTAGCGGGAGGCATCGAGCAGTACTTC,CARDPLAGGIEQYF
.,.,TRBJ2-5,TRBV27,.,CASSSRGNEKLFFGSGTQYF
.,once,TRBJ2-5,TRBV7-2,TGTGCCAGCAGCTCAGGGTTATCCAATCAGCCCCAGTACTTC,CASSSGLSNQPQYF
.,medium-sized,TRBJ2-1,TRBV24-1,TGTGCCACCAGTGATTTCGGGGTACACAATGAGCAGTTCTTC,CATSDFGVHNEQFF
.,once,TRBJ1-1,TRBV20-1,TGCAGTGCTAGGGGGGTTGGGGGCTACACTGAAGCTTTCTTT,CSARGVGGYTEAFF
TRBD2,.,TRBJ2-7,TRBV2,TGTGCCAGCAGTGCACTAGCGGGAGCCTCGTCTGGTTACGAGCAGTACTTC,CASSALAGASSGYEQYF
.,many,TRBJ2-1,TRBV7-2,TGTGCCAGCAGCCCGAGGGGGACCCTCAATGAGCAGTTCTTC,CASSPRGTLNEQFF
.,.,TRBJ2-1,TRBV24-1,TGTGCCACCAGTGTTAGGGACTCTCTTGGCGATGAGCAGTTCTTC,CATSVRDSLGDEQFF
TRBD1,many,TRBJ1-1,TRBV12-3/TRBV12-4,TGTGCCAGCAGCCGTCCCGGGACAGGGTGGACTGAAGCTTTCTTT,CASSRPGTGWTEAFF
.,.,TRBJ1-3,TRBV7-8,TGTGCCAGCAGCCGACAGGTACCTGGAAACACCACATATTTT,CASSRQVPGNTTYF
.,many,TRBJ2-5,TRBV5-1,TGCGCCAGCAGCATGGGAGCTATCCAAGAGACCCAGTACTTC,CASSMGAIQETQYF
TRBD2,many,TRBJ2-2,TRBV6-6,TGTGCCAGCAGCCAATCCCTAGCGGGAGGGAAGGGCGGGGAGCTGTTTTTT,CASSQSLAGGKGGELFF
TRBD1,.,TRBJ2-6,TRBV9,TGTGCCAGCAGCCTGGGGGACAGGGATTATGGGGCCAACGTCCTGACTTTC,CASSLGDRDYGANVLTF
TRBD2,many,TRBJ2-7,TRBV11-2,TGTGCCAGCAGGAGACATGGTATAGCGGGTTACTCCTACGAGCAGTACTTC,CASRRHGIAGYSYEQYF
.,.,TRBJ2-3,TRBV9,TGTGCCAGCAGCGAAGACACAGATACGCAGTATTTT,CASSEDTDTQYF
TRBD1,once,TRBJ2-3,TRBV20-1,TGCAGTGCTAGAGAGGGAGGGACAGGGGCCAATACGCAGTATTTT,CSAREGGTGANTQYF
.,many,TRBJ2-7,TRBV5-6,TGTGCCAGCAGCTTGTGGTTACAGGGAGATGACGAGCAGTACTTC,CASSLWLQGDDEQYF
TRBD1,medium-sized,TRBJ2-7,TRBV19,TGTGCCAGTAGGCCGACAGGGGGCGAGCAGTACTTC,CASRPTGGEQYF
.,many,TRBJ1-3,TRBV9,TGTGTCAGCAGCGTAGTGGGAAACACCATATATTTT,CVSSVVGNTIYF
TRBD1,medium-sized,TRBJ2-7,TRBV7-9,TGTGCCAGCAGCTATCGACAGGGTCCCTACGAGCAGTACTTC,CASSYRQGPYEQYF
.,.,TRBJ2-1,TRBV7-9,TGTGCCAGCAGCGCCAGTCGGGAATCGGACACTGAGCAGTTCTTC,CASSASRESDTEQFF
TRBD1,many,TRBJ1-5,TRBV7-2,TGTGCCAGCAGCTCTCGGACAGGGGAAAATCAGCCCCAGCATTTT,CASSSRTGENQPQHF
TRBD1,many,TRBJ1-2,TRBV15,TGTGCCACCAGCGGGGGGACAGGGAGTGGCTACACCTTC,CATSGGTGSGYTF
.,many,TRBJ1-2,TRBV12-3/TRBV12-4,TGTGCCAGCAGCTCAGGGCTGGGTGGCTACACCTTC,CASSSGLGGYTF
TRBD1,many,TRBJ2-2,TRBV7-6,TGTGCCAGCAGCCTGACAGGGGGCGTAGAAACCGGGGAGCTGTTTTTT,CASSLTGGVETGELFF
TRBD1,few,TRBJ2-5,TRBV19,TGTGCCAGTAGTATAGGGACAGGGAGGGAGACCCAGTACTTC,CASSIGTGRETQYF
.,.,TRBJ1-5,TRBV19,TGTGCCACCACGGGGGGAAGCAATCAGCCCCAGCATTTT,CATTGGSNQPQHF
.,many,TRBJ1-1,TRBV3-1,TGTGCCAGCAGCCAAGGAGGGAACACTGAAGCTTTCTTT,CASSQGGNTEAFF
.,.,TRBJ1-2,TRBV20-1,TGCAGTGCTGAAGACCGGTTGGGCCTGCCAGAAAGGGGCTACACCTTC,CSAEDRLGLPERGYTF
.,medium-sized,TRBJ1-5,TRBV7-3,TGTGCCAGCAGCTTATTTCAGGGGCAGCCCCAGCATTTT,CASSLFQGQPQHF
TRBD1,once,TRBJ1-5,TRBV7-9,TGTGCCAGCAGCCCAATTCCGACAGGGAATAGCAATCAGCCCCAGCATTTT,CASSPIPTGNSNQPQHF
.,.,TRBJ2-3,TRBV20-1,TGCAGTGCTCCCCAGAAAAAGGCACCAGAGCAGTATTTT,CSAPQKKAPEQYF
.,.,TRBJ1-1,TRBV7-3,TGTGCCAGCAGTCGAGGGGGGGGATACACTGAAGCTTTCTTT,CASSRGGGYTEAFF
.,.,TRBJ2-7,TRBV6-1,TGTGCCAGCAGCGATGGCTTTCAAGGGACCTACGAGCAGTACTTC,CASSDGFQGTYEQYF
.,many,TRBJ2-7,TRBV30,TGTGCCTGGAGGGGAGCAACCGGGGTGGGTGAGCAGTACTTC,CAWRGATGVGEQYF
.,medium-sized,TRBJ2-7,TRBV19,TGTGCCAGTAGTACGGACAGCTCCTACGAGCAGTACTTC,CASSTDSSYEQYF
TRBD1,.,TRBJ2-2,TRBV9,TGTGCCAGCAGCCTCGGACAGGGGGCTACTGGGGAGCTGGTTTTT,CASSLGQGATGELVF
TRBD2,many,TRBJ2-3,TRBV11-2,TGTGCCAGCAGCTTGACCGGGAGCGGGGGGCGACCTAGCACAGATACGCAGTATTTT,CASSLTGSGGRPSTDTQYF
.,.,TRBJ1-6,TRBV4-1,TGCGCCAGCAGCCAACTCGGACCCCTCCACTTT,CASSQLGPLHF
.,.,TRBJ1-3,TRBV5-6,TGTGCCAGCAGCTTACCGGGGGAGGGAGACACCATATATTTT,CASSLPGEGDTIYF
.,many,TRBJ1-4,TRBV4-1,TGCGCCAGCAGCCAAGTTTACGACAGCCCTCGAAAACTGTTTTTT,CASSQVYDSPRKLFF
.,many,TRBJ1-4,TRBV6-1,TGTGCCAGCAGTAGACAGGCAACTAATGAAAAACTGTTTTTT,CASSRQATNEKLFF
.,medium-sized,TRBJ2-1,TRBV19,TGTGCCAGTAGTATAGAGGCCAACTACAATGAGCAGTTCTTC,CASSIEANYNEQFF
TRBD2,.,TRBJ2-3,TRBV5-5,TGTGCCAGCAGACTTCCGACTAGCGGGAAATACAATGAGCAGTATTTT,CASRLPTSGKYNEQYF
.,.,TRBJ2-5,TRBV2,TGTGCCAGCAGTAAGGGGGGCCAAGAGACCCAGTACTTC,CASSKGGQETQYF
.,.,TRBJ2-5,TRBV20-1,TGCAGTGCAACTAGGGACAGCTCGGGAGGGGCCAAGACCCAGTACTTC,CSATRDSSGGAKTQYF
.,many,TRBJ1-2,TRBV6-5,TGTGCCAGCTTCGGACAGCCTAACTATGGCTACACCTTC,CASFGQPNYGYTF